This T cell receptor beta chain was observed in a study of blood T cell repertoires in COVID-19. About the research overall: Material from acute and convalescent COVID-19 was sourced from the United States, Italy and Spain. From T cells, B-cell-depleted T cells, or PBMCs came the material, which was cDNA or gDNA.

Of note for this clone: The same CDR3 is also encoded by other DNA sequences in this sample.

Study processing details: Researchers report that nucleated cell counts were estimated from reference gene primer amplification. TCRdb's table, derived via immunoSEQ multiplex PCR, lists solely in-frame clones and lacks some. V, J and clone size are those of that table, while D and trimming were read from the DNA. Found here are roughly 200,000 clones, 75% to 95% of them singletons; the top ten hold nearly 0.55%. CDR1 is SNHLY, CDR2 FYNNEI, per germline. V lost 5 bases and J lost 1, with 8 bases in between. The CDR3 runs 13 residues. The chain couples TRBV2 to TRBJ1-1, with a weak D call TRBD1 (6 bases). Sequenced input: peripheral blood. The clonotype was recovered from a man aged 45 to 65 with acute or convalescent COVID-19. As DNA, the CDR3 is TGTGCCAGCAGTCTGGACAGGAACACTGAAGCTTTCTTT. It is translated as CASSLDRNTEAFF. The complete variable domain, with remaining parts taken from reference TRBV2 and TRBJ1-1, reads EPEVTQTPSHQVTQMGQEVILRCVPISNHLYFYWYRQILGQKVEFLVSFYNNEISEKSEIFDDQFSVERPDGSNFTLKIRSTKLEDSAMYFCASSLDRNTEAFFGQGTRLTVV.